What follows is one T cell receptor (beta chain) and its context. Its antigen is not known. The sample originates from a study of shared clonotypes between healthy human individuals. Study findings and constraints: Clonotypes not shared had lower generation probabilities than those common to all four donors.

Data came from immunoSEQ multiplex PCR; TCRdb stores just in-frame clones and leaves some out. Here the sample spans around 1,000,000 clones, approximately 77% being singletons. V was clipped by 3 bases and J by 4 bases; unmatched bases: 1. CDR1 is SGDLS and CDR2 is YYNGEE in the germline V gene. The CDR3 loop spans 13 amino acids. The chain carries TRBV9 and TRBJ2-5; 9 nucleotides line up with TRBD2. Material for sequencing was memory CD4+ T cells from PBMCs. Subset indicated: CD45RA-negative fraction. The receptor was derived from a man younger than 35 in good health. Some clones in this sample may be carry-over from other donors' samples. The CDR3 here is CASSGSGRETQYF. CDR3 nucleotides: TGTGCCAGCAGCGGTAGCGGGAGAGAGACCCAGTACTTC.